This TCR beta chain came from a study of CD8+ T cells in alopecia areata. Study-level points and caveats: Scalp clonality dropped significantly under tofacitinib, as did expanded CD8+ top-100 clones.

The V segment lost 5 bases and the J segment 5 bases; nucleotides outside the gene matches: 4. The CDR3 loop spans 13 amino acids. From germline, CDR1 is SGHTA and CDR2 FQGTGA. Extracted from the samples, RNA was reverse transcribed into cDNA to serve as the sequencing template. Profiling relied on immunoSEQ multiplex PCR, and the TCRdb table lists in-frame clones only, not all of them. Of 150,000 to 200,000 clones listed, more than 50% are singletons. To note about this clone: Its antigen remains unknown.

Treatment in this sample: oral pan-JAK inhibitor, 5-10 mg twice daily. The starting material was CD4+ T cells sorted from blood, obtained at week 24, from a patient treated with tofacitinib. The chain recombines TRBV7-3 with TRBJ1-2, with 8 bases matching TRBD1. The clonotype originates from a human donor with alopecia areata. Here the CDR3 DNA reads TGTGCCAGCAGCCCCGGACAGGGTTATGGCTACACCTTC. Protein product: CASSPGQGYGYTF.